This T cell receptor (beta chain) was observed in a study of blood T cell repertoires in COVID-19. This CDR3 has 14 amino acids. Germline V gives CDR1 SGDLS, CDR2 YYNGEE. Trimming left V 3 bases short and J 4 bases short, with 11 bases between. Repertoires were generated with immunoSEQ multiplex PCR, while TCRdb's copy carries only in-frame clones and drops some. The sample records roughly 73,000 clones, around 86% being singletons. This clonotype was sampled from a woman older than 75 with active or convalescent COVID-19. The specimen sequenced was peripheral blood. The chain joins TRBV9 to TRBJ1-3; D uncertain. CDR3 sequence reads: CASSAFEVGNTIYF. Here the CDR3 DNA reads TGTGCCAGCAGCGCGTTTGAGGTCGGAAACACCATATATTTT.